This T cell receptor (beta chain) stems from a study of blood T cell repertoires in COVID-19. Assay used: immunoSEQ multiplex PCR; TCRdb lists only in-frame clones, some missing. This repertoire shows about 50,000 clones, 60% to 80% found once; its top ten account for about 6.1%. CDR3 size: 12 residues. Germline assignment: CDR1 MNHEY and CDR2 SMNVEV (reference sequence). Losses at the gene ends were 8 bases for V and 6 bases for J; bases not matched to a gene: 7. This receptor was identified in a woman aged 50 to 60 with acute COVID-19. This chain connects TRBV27 to TRBJ2-7; 7 bases align to TRBD1. Sample: PBMCs or T cells enriched from blood (not recorded which). Here the CDR3 DNA reads TGTGCCAGCCAGAACAGGGGCGGCGAGCAGTACTTC. Translating it yields CASQNRGGEQYF.